Below, 24 T cell receptor beta chains from the same sample are listed, as sequenced in a study of OX40 agonist ivuxolimab in advanced cancers. Sequenced by immunoSEQ multiplex PCR; TCRdb stores in-frame clones only, minus some. The data contain 80,000 to 95,000 clones, about 90% of them singletons. This specimen was CD4+ or CD8+ T cells sorted from blood, taken in a trial of the OX40 agonist ivuxolimab. Source of these receptors: an adult with an advanced solid tumor such as melanoma, head and neck, liver or kidney cancer.

The J gene is TRBJ2-2, the V gene TRBV9, with no clear D. Per the germline V gene, CDR1 is SGDLS and CDR2 is YYNGEE. V was trimmed by 4 bases and J by 3 bases, leaving 16 bases between them. The CDR3 length is 16 residues. Here the CDR3 DNA reads TGTGCCAGCAGCCTGAGAGGCAACCCGGACACCGGGGAGCTGTTTTTT. The encoded protein is CASSLRGNPDTGELFF.

The rearrangement uses TRBV2 and TRBJ1-5; weak D call: TRBD1 (5 bases). The germline gives CDR1 SNHLY, CDR2 FYNNEI. The ends were cut back, 7 bases at V and 0 bases at J, with 7 bases in the middle. The CDR3 extends over 13 amino acids. DNA of the CDR3: TGTGCCAGCACGGGGGATAGCAATCAGCCCCAGCATTTT. The encoded protein is CASTGDSNQPQHF.

This rearrangement joins TRBV29-1 to TRBJ2-7; 8 nucleotides align to TRBD2. This CDR3 comprises 13 residues. Trimming removed 4 bases from V and 3 bases from J; junction bases left unmatched: 5. Germline-derived CDR1 and CDR2 are SQVTM and ANQGSEA. The DNA of the CDR3 is TGCAGCGTTGCGCGGGCGGGAGGCTACGAGCAGTACTTC. Residues: CSVARAGGYEQYF.

The chain links TRBV6-5 to TRBJ1-2; 8 bases line up with TRBD1. V dropped 5 bases and J dropped 5; count of bases not matched to a gene: 7. Looked up from germline, CDR1 is MNHEY and CDR2 is SVGAGI. The CDR3 loop spans 14 amino acids. CDR3 sequence (DNA): TGTGCCAGCAGTGAGGACAGGGAGGGATATGGCTACACCTTC. Its translation: CASSEDREGYGYTF.

This clone was counted a single time. The chain carries TRBV28 and TRBJ1-1; D remains ambiguous. The CDR3 is made up of 15 amino acids. V was shortened by 7 bases and J by 0 bases, with 15 bases between the two germline ends. Germline loops: CDR1 MDHEN, CDR2 SYDVKM. The CDR3, as DNA: TGTGCCAGCACCAGCATGTCGCTTTTGAACACTGAAGCTTTCTTT. The encoded protein is CASTSMSLLNTEAFF.

The J gene is TRBJ2-7, the V gene TRBV19; 7 nucleotides agree with TRBD1. Germline V lookup: CDR1 LNHDA, CDR2 SQIVND (reference sequence). The trim removed 3 bases at V and 5 bases at J, leaving 13 bases unmatched. There are 16 residues in the CDR3. The CDR3 coding sequence is TGTGCCAGTAGTATCGAAAACAGGGGTACTGATGACGAGCAGTACTTC. Encoded protein: CASSIENRGTDDEQYF.

V usage is TRBV7-2 and J usage is TRBJ2-3; tentative D call: TRBD1 (5 bases). This CDR3 comprises 12 residues. Germline V gives CDR1 SGHTA, CDR2 FQGNSA. V shed 6 bases and J shed 7 bases, with 11 bases lying between them. CDR3 coding DNA: TGTGCCAGCAGACCAGGGCGACATACGCAGTATTTT. Translating gives CASRPGRHTQYF.

This clone has just one count. The chain joins TRBV19 to TRBJ2-7, with TRBD2 as a possible D gene (5 bases). The germline gives CDR1 LNHDA, CDR2 SQIVND (reference sequence). The CDR3 consists of 13 residues. Trimming shortened V by 4 bases and J by 0 bases, and 7 bases separated the two germline ends. The CDR3, as DNA: TGTGCCAGTAGTACGGGGAGCTCCTACGAGCAGTACTTC. It yields the protein CASSTGSSYEQYF.

V usage is TRBV7-9 and J usage is TRBJ2-7; 11 nucleotides match TRBD1. Germline values: CDR1 SEHNR, CDR2 FQNEAQ (reference sequence). This CDR3 has 15 residues. Unmatched junction bases numbered 6, after V lost 4 bases and J lost 4 bases. The CDR3 loop reads CASSSGQGAGYEQYF. DNA for the CDR3: TGTGCCAGCAGCTCCGGACAGGGGGCAGGGTACGAGCAGTACTTC.

The genes are TRBV4-2 and TRBJ1-1; the match to TRBD1 covers 7 bases. J lost 4 bases, V lost 1 base, and 6 bases had no gene match. This CDR3 is built from 15 residues. Germline V gives CDR1 LGHNA, CDR2 YNFKEQ. The CDR3 bases are TGTGCCAGCAGCCAAGCTGGGGACAGTTTCACTGAAGCTTTCTTT. This codes for CASSQAGDSFTEAFF.

The chain carries TRBV6-6 and TRBJ2-7; TRBD2 matches at 11 bases. The CDR3 has 15 amino acids. CDR1 MNHNY and CDR2 SVGAGI come from the germline V gene (reference sequence). V shed 2 bases and J 3 bases; nucleotides not matched to a gene: 3. CDR3 DNA: TGTGCCAGCAGTTACCGCGGGACTAGCGGCTACGAGCAGTACTTC. Translating gives CASSYRGTSGYEQYF.

On this clone itself: Other DNA sequences in the sample encode the same CDR3. The rearrangement links TRBV6-5 to TRBJ2-1; no clear D gene. The ends were cut back, 2 bases at V and 2 bases at J, with 4 bases in the middle. Germline assignment: CDR1 MNHEY and CDR2 SVGAGI. CDR3 size: 13 residues. CDR3 in DNA: TGTGCCAGCAGTTACGGCGCCTACAATGAGCAGTTCTTC. As protein: CASSYGAYNEQFF.

The chain has TRBV7-3 and TRBJ2-3; a weak D match, TRBD2 (5 bases). The CDR3 is 15 residues long. The V gene's germline CDR1 is SGHTA and CDR2 FQGTGA. Trimming shortened V by 6 bases and J by 4 bases, and 17 bases separated the two germline ends. The CDR3 loop reads CASSKDPGGADTQYF. CDR3 coding DNA: TGTGCCAGCAGTAAGGACCCCGGAGGAGCAGATACGCAGTATTTT.

V gene TRBV10-1 combines with J gene TRBJ2-1; no firm D call. The CDR3 is 13 residues long. Germline V gene sequence: CDR1 WNHNN, CDR2 SYGVQD (reference sequence). V gave up 2 bases and J gave up 9 bases, with 11 bases separating them. The CDR3 protein is CASSETTAGEQFF. Written as DNA, the CDR3 is TGCGCCAGCAGTGAGACTACGGCCGGTGAGCAGTTCTTC.

The chain couples TRBV7-3 to TRBJ2-7; TRBD1 might be the D (5 bases). The CDR3 sequence is 14 residues long. Trimming took 2 bases from V and 4 from J, leaving 12 bases between them. The germline V gene has CDR1 SGHTA and CDR2 FQGTGA. The CDR3 here is CASSLVGRVYEQYF. DNA for the CDR3: TGTGCCAGCAGCTTAGTTGGCAGGGTTTACGAGCAGTACTTC.

This clone turned up a few times. The chain carries TRBV7-3 and TRBJ1-1; D is undetermined. The germline gives CDR1 SGHTA, CDR2 FQGTGA. The CDR3 is 15 residues long. The V end lost 7 bases, the J end lost 1 base, and 16 bases lay between the germline ends. Written as DNA, the CDR3 is TGTGCCAGCACATACGTAGGATTGGCGAACACTGAAGCTTTCTTT. Translating it yields CASTYVGLANTEAFF.

The chain recombines TRBV7-9 with TRBJ1-2, with D possibly TRBD1 on 5 matching bases. CDR3 length: 14 amino acids. The V gene's germline CDR1 is SEHNR and CDR2 FQNEAQ (reference sequence). V gave up 5 bases and J gave up 0 bases, with 10 bases separating them. CDR3 sequence reads: CASSPGRANYGYTF. CDR3 nucleotide sequence: TGTGCCAGCAGCCCAGGGCGAGCTAACTATGGCTACACCTTC.

This clone has only one observation. The rearrangement uses TRBV7-9 and TRBJ2-7, with TRBD1 matching over 9 bases. V shed 5 bases, J shed 5 bases, and the junction held 10 bases outside the gene matches. This CDR3 has 15 residues. Germline CDR1 SEHNR, CDR2 FQNEAQ (reference sequence). CDR3 nucleotide sequence: TGTGCCAGCAGCCACTGGGACAGGGACACGGACGAGCAGTACTTC. Protein: CASSHWDRDTDEQYF.

The gene calls are TRBV5-6 and TRBJ2-1; D is possibly TRBD2 (6 bases). CDR1 and CDR2 (germline): SGHDT, YYEEEE. The CDR3 totals 16 residues. The germline V and J ends were trimmed by 4 bases and 2 bases, with 16 bases remaining between them. The CDR3 here is CASSVLTGAPYNEQFF. The CDR3 DNA follows: TGTGCCAGCAGCGTCTTGACGGGAGCCCCCTACAATGAGCAGTTCTTC.

V gene TRBV9 combines with J gene TRBJ1-1; possible D gene TRBD1, 5 bases. The CDR3 contains 14 residues. Trimming took off 2 bases at V and 6 bases at J, with 14 bases between the two ends. Looked up from germline, CDR1 is SGDLS and CDR2 is YYNGEE. CDR3 sequence reads: CASSVIWGKPEAFF. CDR3 DNA: TGTGCCAGCAGCGTTATTTGGGGGAAACCTGAAGCTTTCTTT.

The chain employs TRBV7-9 and TRBJ2-7, with 7 bases matching TRBD1. This CDR3 has 16 amino acids. After removal of 0 bases from V and 4 bases from J, the junction contained 9 bases not matched to a gene. Looked up from germline, CDR1 is SEHNR and CDR2 is FQNEAQ (reference sequence). The CDR3, as DNA: TGTGCCAGCAGCTTAGCAGGGGGCTCTGTATCTTACGAGCAGTACTTC. Encoded protein: CASSLAGGSVSYEQYF.

The chain is built from TRBV10-2 and TRBJ2-7; 11 bases match TRBD2. Germline-derived CDR1 and CDR2 are WSHSY and SAAADI. V dropped 10 bases and J dropped 0; count of bases not matched to a gene: 14. The CDR3 covers 17 residues. The CDR3 DNA reads TGCGCCATCCCTCCAAGACTAGCGGGAACCTGCTCCTACGAGCAGTACTTC. Amino acid sequence: CAIPPRLAGTCSYEQYF.

The chain couples TRBV28 to TRBJ2-7; possible D gene TRBD1, 5 bases. The V and J ends lost 6 bases and 13 bases respectively, with 19 bases between them. The CDR3 consists of 12 residues. CDR1 and CDR2 from the germline V gene are MDHEN and SYDVKM. The CDR3 is CASSPLTGAGYF. CDR3 DNA sequence: TGTGCCAGCAGCCCCCTCACAGGCGCCGGTTACTTC.

V and J are TRBV7-9 and TRBJ2-7; 9 bases fit TRBD1. The CDR3 loop spans 15 amino acids. Germline V gives CDR1 SEHNR, CDR2 FQNEAQ (reference sequence). With 3 bases clipped from V and 5 bases from J, the junction kept 8 bases outside the gene matches. Written as DNA, the CDR3 is TGTGCCAGCAGCTTGGCCGGACAGGGGTACAACGAGCAGTACTTC. Translating gives CASSLAGQGYNEQYF.